This record covers a single T cell receptor beta chain. Antigen: not known. This specimen comes from a study of beta chain features in type 1 diabetes. Study-wide findings and caveats: Naive, central memory and regulatory TCRB repertoires appeared more similar among patients than healthy donors.

V shed 5 bases, J shed 2 bases, and the junction held 2 bases outside the gene matches. Germline assignment: CDR1 SGHTA and CDR2 FQGNSA. The CDR3 covers 13 residues. Stem cell-like memory, regulatory, central memory and naive CD4+ cells were sorted via CD45RO/CCR7/CD25/CD127/CD95/CD27. Since all of the isolated RNA was reverse transcribed, expressed TCRB transcripts were what got sequenced. Produced via immunoSEQ multiplex PCR; TCRdb's table is partial and in-frame only. Counted here are around 340,000 clones, 7.5% to 9% occurring once; the ten biggest clones make up approximately 0.44%. The TCR originated in a young woman in good health. Sample: central memory CD4+ T cells from blood. The chain links TRBV7-2 to TRBJ2-7; 8 bases match TRBD2. The CDR3 region is CASSGLAPYEQYF. DNA of the CDR3: TGTGCCAGCAGCGGACTAGCTCCCTACGAGCAGTACTTC.